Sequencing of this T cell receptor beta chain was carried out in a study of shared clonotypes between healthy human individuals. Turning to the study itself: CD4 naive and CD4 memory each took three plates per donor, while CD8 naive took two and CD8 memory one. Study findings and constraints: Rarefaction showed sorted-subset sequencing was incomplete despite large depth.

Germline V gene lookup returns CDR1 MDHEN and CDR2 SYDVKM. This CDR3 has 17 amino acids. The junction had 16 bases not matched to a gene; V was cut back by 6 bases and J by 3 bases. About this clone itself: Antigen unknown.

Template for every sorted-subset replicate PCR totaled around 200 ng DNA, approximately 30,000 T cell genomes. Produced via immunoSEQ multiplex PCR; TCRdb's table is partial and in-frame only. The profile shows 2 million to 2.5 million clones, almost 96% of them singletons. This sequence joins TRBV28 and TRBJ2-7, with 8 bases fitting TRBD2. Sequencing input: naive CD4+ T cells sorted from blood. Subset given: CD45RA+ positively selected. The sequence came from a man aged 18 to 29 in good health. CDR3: CASRTRWGKRESYEQYF. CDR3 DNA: TGTGCCAGCAGGACACGGTGGGGAAAGCGGGAGAGCTACGAGCAGTACTTC.